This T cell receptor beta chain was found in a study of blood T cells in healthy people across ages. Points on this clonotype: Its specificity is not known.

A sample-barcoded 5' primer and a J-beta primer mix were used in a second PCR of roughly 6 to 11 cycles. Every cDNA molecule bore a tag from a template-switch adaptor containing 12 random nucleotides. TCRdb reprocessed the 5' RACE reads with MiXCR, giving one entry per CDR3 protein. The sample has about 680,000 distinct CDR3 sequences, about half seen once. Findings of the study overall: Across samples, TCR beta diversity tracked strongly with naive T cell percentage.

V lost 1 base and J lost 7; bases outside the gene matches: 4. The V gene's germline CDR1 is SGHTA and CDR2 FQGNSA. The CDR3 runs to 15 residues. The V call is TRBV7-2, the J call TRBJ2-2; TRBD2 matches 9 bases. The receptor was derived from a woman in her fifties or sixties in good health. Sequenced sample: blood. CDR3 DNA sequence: TGTGCCAGCAGCTTAGGAGCGGGGGGTGGCGGGGAGCTGTTTTTT. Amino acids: CASSLGAGGGGELFF. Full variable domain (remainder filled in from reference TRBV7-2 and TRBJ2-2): GAGVSQSPSNKVTEKGKDVELRCDPISGHTALYWYRQSLGQGLEFLIYFQGNSAPDKSGLPSDRFSAERTGGSVSTLTIQRTQQEDSAVYLCASSLGAGGGGELFFGEGSRLTVL.